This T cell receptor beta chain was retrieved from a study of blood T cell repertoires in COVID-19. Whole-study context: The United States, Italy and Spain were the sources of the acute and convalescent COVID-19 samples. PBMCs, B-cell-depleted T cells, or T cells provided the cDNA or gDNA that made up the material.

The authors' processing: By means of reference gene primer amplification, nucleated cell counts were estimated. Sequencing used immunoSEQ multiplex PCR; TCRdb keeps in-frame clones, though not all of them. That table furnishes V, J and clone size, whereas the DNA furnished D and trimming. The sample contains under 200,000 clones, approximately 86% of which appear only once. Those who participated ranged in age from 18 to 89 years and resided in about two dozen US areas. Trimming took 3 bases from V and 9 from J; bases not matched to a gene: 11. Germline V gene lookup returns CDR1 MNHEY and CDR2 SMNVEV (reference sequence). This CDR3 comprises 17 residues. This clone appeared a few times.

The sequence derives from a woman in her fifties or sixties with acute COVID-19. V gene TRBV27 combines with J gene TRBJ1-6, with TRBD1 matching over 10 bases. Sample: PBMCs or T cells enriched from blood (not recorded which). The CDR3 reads CASSFYGDRGVSSPLHF. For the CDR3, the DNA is TGTGCCAGCAGTTTCTACGGGGACAGGGGCGTTAGTTCACCCCTCCACTTT.